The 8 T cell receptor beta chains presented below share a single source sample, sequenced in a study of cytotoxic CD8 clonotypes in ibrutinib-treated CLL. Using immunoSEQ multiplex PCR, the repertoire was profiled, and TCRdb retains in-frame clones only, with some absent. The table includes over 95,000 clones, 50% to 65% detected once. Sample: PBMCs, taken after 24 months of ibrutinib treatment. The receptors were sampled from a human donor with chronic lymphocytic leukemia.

CDR3 protein: CASSLTRYTDTQYF. CDR3 coding DNA: TGCGCCAGCAGCTTAACTAGATACACAGATACGCAGTATTTT. V usage is TRBV5-1 and J usage is TRBJ2-3; D perhaps matches TRBD2 (5 bases). The germline gives CDR1 SGHRS, CDR2 YFSETQ. The germline V and J ends were trimmed by 2 bases and 2 bases, with 9 bases remaining between them. The CDR3 has 14 residues. Full variable domain (outside the CDR3, taken from reference TRBV5-1 and TRBJ2-3): KAGVTQTPRYLIKTRGQQVTLSCSPISGHRSVSWYQQTPGQGLQFLFEYFSETQRNKGNFPGRFSGRQFSNSRSEMNVSTLELGDSALYLCASSLTRYTDTQYFGPGTRLTVL.

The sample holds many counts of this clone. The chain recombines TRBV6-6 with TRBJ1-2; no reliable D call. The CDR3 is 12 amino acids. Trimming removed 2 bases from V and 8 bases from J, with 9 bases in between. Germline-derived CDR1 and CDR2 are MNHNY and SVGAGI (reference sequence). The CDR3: CASSYEGRGYTF. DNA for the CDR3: TGTGCCAGCAGTTACGAGGGTCGGGGCTACACCTTC.

The CDR3 sequence: CASRDRDRFIDEQFF. DNA for the CDR3: TGTGCCAGCAGGGACCGGGACAGATTTATAGATGAGCAGTTCTTC. This sequence joins TRBV5-5 and TRBJ2-1, with TRBD1 matching over 7 bases. The germline CDR1 and CDR2 sequences are SGHKS and YYEKEE (reference sequence). The CDR3 is 15 residues long. V lost 5 bases and J lost 8; bases outside the gene matches: 13.

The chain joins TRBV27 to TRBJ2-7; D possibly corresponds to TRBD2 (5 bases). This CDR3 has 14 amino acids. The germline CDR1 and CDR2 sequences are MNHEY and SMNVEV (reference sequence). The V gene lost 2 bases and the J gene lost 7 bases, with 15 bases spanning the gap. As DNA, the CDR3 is TGTGCCAGCAGTTTAGCTGTCCCGGGAAGGGAGCAGTACTTC. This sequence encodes CASSLAVPGREQYF.

CDR3 residues: CASSYGANYGYTF. Written as DNA, the CDR3 is TGCGCCAGCAGCTACGGAGCTAACTATGGCTACACCTTC. The chain couples TRBV5-1 to TRBJ1-2; unclear D gene. This CDR3 region has 13 residues. Germline lookup yields CDR1 SGHRS and CDR2 YFSETQ. Trimming took off 3 bases at V and 0 bases at J, with 6 bases between the two ends.

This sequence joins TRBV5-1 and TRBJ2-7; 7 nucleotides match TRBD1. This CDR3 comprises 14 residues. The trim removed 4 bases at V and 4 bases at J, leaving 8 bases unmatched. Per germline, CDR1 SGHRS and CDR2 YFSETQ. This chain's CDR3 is CASSPGTATYEQYF. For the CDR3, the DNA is TGCGCCAGCAGCCCCGGGACAGCTACATACGAGCAGTACTTC.

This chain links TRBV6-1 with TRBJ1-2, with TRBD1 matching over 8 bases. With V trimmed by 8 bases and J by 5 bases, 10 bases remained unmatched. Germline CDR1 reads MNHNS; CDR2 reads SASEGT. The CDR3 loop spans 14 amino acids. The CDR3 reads CASLQGQGLYGYTF. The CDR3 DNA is TGTGCCAGCCTCCAAGGACAGGGTCTGTATGGCTACACCTTC.

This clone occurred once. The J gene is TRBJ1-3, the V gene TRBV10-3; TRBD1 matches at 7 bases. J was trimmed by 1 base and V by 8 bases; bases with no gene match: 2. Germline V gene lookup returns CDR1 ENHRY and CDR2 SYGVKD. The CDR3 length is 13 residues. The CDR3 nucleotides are TGTGCCATCCAGGGGGAGTCTGGAAACACCATATATTTT. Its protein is CAIQGESGNTIYF.